The source of this T cell receptor (beta chain) is a study of blood T cell repertoires in COVID-19. At the level of the study: Spain, Italy and the United States supplied samples that represented acute and convalescent COVID-19. T cells, B-cell-depleted T cells, or PBMCs provided the cDNA or gDNA that served as material.

CDR3 size: 13 residues. The J segment lost 8 bases and the V segment lost 8 bases, leaving 10 bases of the junction unmatched. Looked up from germline, CDR1 is KGHSH and CDR2 is LQKENI. As handled by the study authors: Counts of nucleated cells, estimated from reference gene primer amplification, were obtained. Libraries were prepared by immunoSEQ multiplex PCR; TCRdb keeps only in-frame clonotypes and omits some of them. The DNA was the basis for D and trimming; V, J and clone size are from that table. Among under 350,000 clones listed, roughly 89% were seen once. The material sequenced was peripheral blood. The TCR was taken from a man in his forties with acute or convalescent COVID-19. This chain links TRBV18 with TRBJ1-2, with TRBD1 identical over 8 bases. The CDR3, as DNA: TGTGCCAGCCTCACAGGGGGGTCGGAAGGCTACACCTTC. Protein product: CASLTGGSEGYTF.